The 31 T cell receptor beta chains listed next were all sequenced from one sample in a study of T cells in localized non-small cell lung cancer. Profiling relied on immunoSEQ multiplex PCR, and the TCRdb table lists in-frame clones only, not all of them. The sample has 70,000 to 95,000 clones, approximately 91% seen once. The source material was PBMCs, sampled before any cancer treatment. All receptors derive from a woman aged 35-70 years with stage II squamous cell lung carcinoma.

J is TRBJ2-2 and V is TRBV5-6; no reliable D call. Trimming shortened V by 4 bases and J by 5 bases, and 12 bases separated the two germline ends. Looked up from germline, CDR1 is SGHDT and CDR2 is YYEEEE. This CDR3 is 14 amino acids long. This CDR3 reads CASSMGLGTGELFF. The CDR3 coding sequence is TGTGCCAGCAGCATGGGCCTAGGAACCGGGGAGCTGTTTTTT.

V gene TRBV2 combines with J gene TRBJ2-7, with 7 bases fitting TRBD1. Germline lookup yields CDR1 SNHLY and CDR2 FYNNEI. Trimming at V came to 7 bases and at J to 1 base, leaving 10 bases not matched to a gene. The CDR3 totals 15 residues. The CDR3 DNA is TGTGCCAGCACGAGTGGGAAGGGGGCTTCCTACGAGCAGTACTTC. It specifies CASTSGKGASYEQYF.

The CDR3 DNA follows: TGTGCCAGCAGTGAATTTCGGGGGGTAGGGTCACCCCTCCACTTT. It specifies CASSEFRGVGSPLHF. The chain recombines TRBV25-1 with TRBJ1-6; maybe TRBD1 (5 bases). Germline-derived CDR1 and CDR2 are MGHDK and SYGVNS. Deletions cut 1 base from V and 10 bases from J, with 14 bases between. The CDR3 runs 15 residues.

This chain links TRBV27 with TRBJ1-6, with TRBD1 as a possible D gene (5 bases). CDR3 length: 14 residues. Trimming took off 2 bases at V and 8 bases at J, with 10 bases between the two ends. Germline V lookup: CDR1 MNHEY, CDR2 SMNVEV (reference sequence). The CDR3 nucleotides are TGTGCCAGCAGTTTAGGGTGGGGGGATTCACCCCTCCACTTT. Protein: CASSLGWGDSPLHF.

The chain has TRBV27 and TRBJ2-1; D is possibly TRBD1 (5 bases). Trimming removed 4 bases from V and 2 bases from J, with 15 bases in between. CDR1 is MNHEY and CDR2 is SMNVEV in the germline V gene (reference sequence). The CDR3 is 16 amino acids. DNA for the CDR3: TGTGCCAGCAGTTCCAGGACACTACCTCCCTACAATGAGCAGTTCTTC. Translated, it gives CASSSRTLPPYNEQFF.

The chain joins TRBV5-1 to TRBJ2-5, with D possibly being TRBD1 (5 bases). The CDR3 loop spans 12 amino acids. The germline V gene encodes CDR1 SGHRS and CDR2 YFSETQ. Trimming removed 5 bases from V and 4 bases from J, with 9 bases in between. CDR3 loop: CASSSQGETQYF. CDR3 sequence (DNA): TGCGCCAGCAGTTCCCAGGGAGAGACCCAGTACTTC.

The chain combines TRBV7-6 with TRBJ1-6; 7 nucleotides agree with TRBD1. V lost 1 base to trimming and J lost 8 bases; unmatched junction nucleotides: 2. In germline, CDR1 is SGHVS, CDR2 FNYEAQ. CDR3 length equals 14 residues. Written as DNA, the CDR3 is TGTGCCAGCAGCTTAGGACAGGGAGATTCACCCCTCCACTTT. As protein: CASSLGQGDSPLHF.

The table lists this clone with a count of one. The rearrangement joins TRBV7-8 to TRBJ1-3, with D uncertain. Trimming left V 11 bases short and J 1 base short, with 15 bases between. This CDR3 contains 14 residues. Per the germline V gene, CDR1 is SGHVS and CDR2 is FQNEAQ. DNA of the CDR3: TGTGCCTCCCAGGCTTGGGATTCTGGAAACACCATATATTTT. As protein: CASQAWDSGNTIYF.

The genes are TRBV19 and TRBJ1-1, with D possibly matching TRBD1 (6 bases). Germline CDR1 reads LNHDA; CDR2 reads SQIVND (reference sequence). Trimming took off 1 base at V and 0 bases at J, with 12 bases between the two ends. The CDR3 is made up of 16 amino acids. The chain's CDR3 is CASSIAGGDMNTEAFF. CDR3 in DNA: TGTGCCAGTAGTATAGCGGGGGGGGACATGAACACTGAAGCTTTCTTT. Full variable domain (outside the CDR3, taken from reference TRBV19 and TRBJ1-1): DGGITQSPKYLFRKEGQNVTLSCEQNLNHDAMYWYRQDPGQGLRLIYYSQIVNDFQKGDIAEGYSVSREKKESFPLTVTSAQKNPTAFYLCASSIAGGDMNTEAFFGQGTRLTVV.

The V call is TRBV10-1, the J call TRBJ2-3; 9 bases map to TRBD2. CDR1 is WNHNN and CDR2 is SYGVQD in the germline V gene (reference sequence). Trimming cost V 6 bases and J 4 bases; bases outside gene matches: 17. This CDR3 comprises 18 residues. In DNA, the CDR3 is TGCGCCAGCAGCGAATCGATGTTTAGCGGGAGAGGACCAGATACGCAGTATTTT. Translation gives CASSESMFSGRGPDTQYF.

The CDR3 is CASTRHPTAQETQYF. For the CDR3, the DNA is TGCGCCAGCACCCGACACCCGACAGCACAAGAGACCCAGTACTTC. J is TRBJ2-5 and V is TRBV5-1; TRBD1 might be the D (5 bases). CDR3 length: 15 amino acids. V was clipped by 6 bases and J by 2 bases, with 17 bases between them. In germline, CDR1 is SGHRS, CDR2 YFSETQ.

This clone was recorded once. The chain recombines TRBV29-1 with TRBJ2-1; D is unresolved. V was shortened by 2 bases and J by 14 bases, with 10 bases between the two germline ends. The CDR3 spans 10 residues. Looked up from germline, CDR1 is SQVTM and CDR2 is ANQGSEA. CDR3: CSVEPSSEFF. The CDR3 DNA reads TGCAGCGTTGAACCCAGCTCTGAGTTCTTC.

The gene calls are TRBV28 and TRBJ2-5; D possibly corresponds to TRBD1 (6 bases). The J call may not be correct, given that the DNA end is closer to TRBJ2-7. The CDR3 loop spans 15 amino acids. Germline CDR1 reads MDHEN; CDR2 reads SYDVKM. The CDR3 here is CASSLPLTGFDEQYF. CDR3 coding DNA: TGTGCCAGCAGTTTGCCCTTGACAGGTTTCGACGAGCAGTACTTC.

This chain connects TRBV6-6 to TRBJ2-2; tentatively, D is TRBD1 or TRBD2 (5 bases each). The V gene's germline CDR1 is MNHNY and CDR2 SVGAGI (reference sequence). This CDR3 is built from 15 residues. The V end was cut by 5 bases, the J end by 0 bases, with 10 bases between. The CDR3 reads CASSIEGTNTGELFF. The CDR3, as DNA: TGTGCCAGCAGTATTGAGGGGACGAACACCGGGGAGCTGTTTTTT.

This chain connects TRBV5-1 to TRBJ2-2; TRBD2 matches at 15 bases. This CDR3 is built from 16 residues. The ends lost 4 bases at V and 6 bases at J; junction bases unmatched: 4. Germline V gene sequence: CDR1 SGHRS, CDR2 YFSETQ. Written as DNA, the CDR3 is TGCGCCAGCAGCACGGGACTAGCGGGAGGCGCCGGGGAGCTGTTTTTT. It codes for CASSTGLAGGAGELFF. The entire variable domain, with the rest obtained from reference TRBV5-1 and TRBJ2-2, is as follows: KAGVTQTPRYLIKTRGQQVTLSCSPISGHRSVSWYQQTPGQGLQFLFEYFSETQRNKGNFPGRFSGRQFSNSRSEMNVSTLELGDSALYLCASSTGLAGGAGELFFGEGSRLTVL.

This chain connects TRBV11-2 to TRBJ1-1, with TRBD1 as a possible D gene (5 bases). CDR1 and CDR2 (germline): SGHAT, FQNNGV. V lost 2 bases and J 10 bases, leaving 14 bases between the germline ends. The CDR3 has 13 residues. CDR3 region: CASSLQGISSAFF. CDR3 coding DNA: TGTGCCAGCAGCTTACAGGGAATAAGTTCAGCTTTCTTT.

This chain links TRBV10-2 with TRBJ1-1; tentatively, D is TRBD1 (5 bases). Germline values: CDR1 WSHSY, CDR2 SAAADI. With 7 bases removed from V and 1 base from J, the gap between germline ends came to 10 bases. CDR3 length: 13 residues. Here the CDR3 DNA reads TGCGCCAGCATGGGGGGAGGGAACACTGAAGCTTTCTTT. Translating it yields CASMGGGNTEAFF.

The chain combines TRBV7-9 with TRBJ2-7, with D unresolved. There are 11 residues in the CDR3. CDR1 and CDR2 (germline): SEHNR, FQNEAQ (reference sequence). Trimming cost V 7 bases and J 3 bases, with 7 bases left between them. CDR3 region: CASTLGYEQYF. The CDR3 nucleotides read TGTGCCAGCACCCTCGGCTACGAGCAGTACTTC. The complete variable domain, with remaining parts taken from reference TRBV7-9 and TRBJ2-7, reads DTGVSQNPRHKITKRGQNVTFRCDPISEHNRLYWYRQTLGQGPEFLTYFQNEAQLEKSRLLSDRFSAERPKGSFSTLEIQRTEQGDSAMYLCASTLGYEQYFGPGTRLTVT.

V usage is TRBV15 and J usage is TRBJ2-7; D call uncertain. Germline values: CDR1 LNHNV, CDR2 YYDKDF (reference sequence). V gave up 1 base and J gave up 3 bases, with 7 bases separating them. This CDR3 has 13 amino acids. CDR3 DNA sequence: TGTGCCACCAGCAGAGTGAAGCTCTACGAGCAGTACTTC. Translating it yields CATSRVKLYEQYF.

J is TRBJ2-2 and V is TRBV9; weak D call: TRBD2 (6 bases). The CDR3 covers 15 residues. Trimming cost V 3 bases and J 2 bases, with 11 bases left between them. Germline CDR1 and CDR2: SGDLS and YYNGEE. The CDR3 protein is CASSGGDSNTGELFF. In DNA form, the CDR3 reads TGTGCCAGCAGCGGGGGGGACTCCAACACCGGGGAGCTGTTTTTT.

This chain's CDR3 is CASLEWREGEQYF. The CDR3 DNA reads as TGTGCCAGCCTAGAATGGCGGGAAGGGGAGCAGTACTTC. The V gene is TRBV5-6, the J gene TRBJ2-7; TRBD2 is a possible D gene (6 bases). This CDR3 is 13 amino acids long. Germline V lookup: CDR1 SGHDT, CDR2 YYEEEE. With 7 bases removed from V and 7 bases from J, the gap between germline ends came to 18 bases.

Concerning this clone itself: Other nucleotide sequences in the sample specify the same CDR3. The genes are TRBV7-9 and TRBJ2-3, with D possibly TRBD2 on 5 matching bases. CDR3 length: 14 amino acids. The V gene's germline CDR1 is SEHNR and CDR2 FQNEAQ (reference sequence). With 0 bases removed from V and 1 base from J, the gap between germline ends came to 5 bases. CDR3 nucleotides: TGTGCCAGCAGCTTAGCGGGAGGCACAGATACGCAGTATTTT. As protein: CASSLAGGTDTQYF. Full variable domain (missing parts from reference TRBV7-9 and TRBJ2-3): DTGVSQNPRHKITKRGQNVTFRCDPISEHNRLYWYRQTLGQGPEFLTYFQNEAQLEKSRLLSDRFSAERPKGSFSTLEIQRTEQGDSAMYLCASSLAGGTDTQYFGPGTRLTVL.

The chain links TRBV7-9 to TRBJ2-7; TRBD2 might be the D (5 bases). The V gene lost 2 bases and the J gene lost 2 bases, with 10 bases spanning the gap. The CDR3 runs 14 residues. Germline V lookup: CDR1 SEHNR, CDR2 FQNEAQ (reference sequence). CDR3 protein: CASSLREKAYEQYF. The CDR3 region has the DNA TGTGCCAGCAGCTTAAGGGAGAAAGCCTACGAGCAGTACTTC.

The genes are TRBV7-9 and TRBJ2-3; the D gene could be TRBD1 or TRBD2 (6 bases each). Trimming cost V 3 bases and J 2 bases, with 12 bases left between them. The CDR3 runs 15 residues. Germline V gene data show CDR1 as SEHNR and CDR2 as FQNEAQ (reference sequence). Here the CDR3 reads CASSFGGRVTDTQYF. The CDR3 DNA reads as TGTGCCAGCAGCTTTGGGGGGCGGGTCACAGATACGCAGTATTTT.

This chain links TRBV30 with TRBJ1-3; a weak D match, TRBD1 (6 bases). This CDR3 has 13 residues. Deletions cut 2 bases from V and 2 bases from J, with 7 bases between. Germline V gene sequence: CDR1 GTSNPN, CDR2 SVGIG (reference sequence). The chain's CDR3 is CAWSQGTGNTIYF. Written as DNA, the CDR3 is TGTGCCTGGAGTCAGGGGACTGGAAACACCATATATTTT.

V and J are TRBV7-8 and TRBJ2-7, with D tentatively TRBD1 or TRBD2 (6 bases each). Germline V gives CDR1 SGHVS, CDR2 FQNEAQ. V was trimmed by 0 bases and J by 1 base, leaving 13 bases between them. CDR3 size: 16 residues. The CDR3 nucleotides are TGTGCCAGCAGCTTAGCCGGATCGGGGGCATCCTACGAGCAGTACTTC. Encoded protein: CASSLAGSGASYEQYF.

This clone turned up a few times. The chain couples TRBV5-1 to TRBJ2-4; 9 nucleotides align to TRBD1. The CDR3 runs to 14 residues. Germline assignment: CDR1 SGHRS and CDR2 YFSETQ. V trimming: 4 bases; J trimming: 8 bases; junction bases outside the gene matches: 7. In DNA form, the CDR3 reads TGCGCCAGCAGCCCAGGGGGACAGGGTGACATTCAGTACTTC. Translated: CASSPGGQGDIQYF.

The gene calls are TRBV7-9 and TRBJ2-7; perhaps TRBD1 as D (6 bases). The CDR3 sequence is 15 residues long. Germline V lookup: CDR1 SEHNR, CDR2 FQNEAQ (reference sequence). Trimming removed 4 bases from V and 1 base from J, with 14 bases in between. The CDR3 reads CASSSQGLASYEQYF. CDR3 in DNA: TGTGCCAGCAGCTCCCAGGGGCTAGCATCCTACGAGCAGTACTTC.

This chain links TRBV5-1 with TRBJ2-1; TRBD2 matches at 8 bases. Germline CDR1 reads SGHRS; CDR2 reads YFSETQ. The CDR3 consists of 17 residues. The V and J ends lost 0 bases and 0 bases, in that order; junction bases with no gene match: 5. Here the CDR3 DNA reads TGCGCCAGCAGCTTGGCGTCTAGCGGGCTCTCCTACAATGAGCAGTTCTTC. It codes for CASSLASSGLSYNEQFF.

This chain joins TRBV6-4 and TRBJ1-6, with unresolved D. This CDR3 region has 13 residues. Trimming removed 4 bases from V and 8 bases from J, with 9 bases in between. Germline lookup yields CDR1 MRHNA and CDR2 SNTAGT. The CDR3 sequence: CASSATRDSPLHF. The CDR3 region has the DNA TGTGCCAGCAGTGCTACACGAGATTCACCCCTCCACTTT.

The chain links TRBV6-6 to TRBJ2-7, with D hard to call. The germline V and J ends were trimmed by 8 bases and 3 bases, with 8 bases remaining between them. The CDR3 contains 11 residues. CDR1 is MNHNY and CDR2 is SVGAGI in the germline V gene (reference sequence). The CDR3 DNA follows: TGTGCCAGCTCCCGAGACTACGAGCAGTACTTC. Translating gives CASSRDYEQYF.